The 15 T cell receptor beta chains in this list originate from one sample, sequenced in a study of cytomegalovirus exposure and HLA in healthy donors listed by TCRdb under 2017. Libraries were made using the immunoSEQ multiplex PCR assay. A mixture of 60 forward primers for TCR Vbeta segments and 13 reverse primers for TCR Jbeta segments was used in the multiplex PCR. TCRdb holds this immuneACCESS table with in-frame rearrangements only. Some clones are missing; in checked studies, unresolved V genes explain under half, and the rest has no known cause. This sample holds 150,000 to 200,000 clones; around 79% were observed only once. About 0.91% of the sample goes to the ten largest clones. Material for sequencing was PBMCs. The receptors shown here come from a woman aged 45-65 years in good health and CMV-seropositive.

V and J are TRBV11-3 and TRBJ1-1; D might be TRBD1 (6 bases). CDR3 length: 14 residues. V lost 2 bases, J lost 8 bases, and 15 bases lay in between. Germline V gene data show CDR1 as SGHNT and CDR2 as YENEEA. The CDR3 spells CASSLSGEISEAFF. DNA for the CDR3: TGTGCCAGCAGCTTATCAGGGGAGATATCAGAAGCTTTCTTT.

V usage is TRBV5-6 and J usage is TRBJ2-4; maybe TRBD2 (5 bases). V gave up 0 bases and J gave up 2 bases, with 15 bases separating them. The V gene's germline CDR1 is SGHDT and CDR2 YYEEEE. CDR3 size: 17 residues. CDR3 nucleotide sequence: TGTGCCAGCAGCTTGGTCGTCGGCGCCGGGACCAAAAACATTCAGTACTTC. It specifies CASSLVVGAGTKNIQYF.

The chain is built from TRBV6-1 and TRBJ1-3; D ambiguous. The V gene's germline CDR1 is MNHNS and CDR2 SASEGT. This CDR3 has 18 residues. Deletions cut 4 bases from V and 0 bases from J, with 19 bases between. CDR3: CASSGSGAGFSSGNTIYF. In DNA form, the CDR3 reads TGTGCCAGCAGTGGTAGCGGCGCCGGATTTTCCTCTGGAAACACCATATATTTT.

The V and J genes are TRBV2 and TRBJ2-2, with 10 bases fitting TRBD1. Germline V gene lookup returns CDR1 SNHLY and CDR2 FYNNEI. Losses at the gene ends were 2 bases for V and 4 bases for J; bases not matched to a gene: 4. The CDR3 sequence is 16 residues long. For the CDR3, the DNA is TGTGCCAGCAGTGAATATGGGACAGGGGTCACCGGGGAGCTGTTTTTT. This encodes CASSEYGTGVTGELFF.

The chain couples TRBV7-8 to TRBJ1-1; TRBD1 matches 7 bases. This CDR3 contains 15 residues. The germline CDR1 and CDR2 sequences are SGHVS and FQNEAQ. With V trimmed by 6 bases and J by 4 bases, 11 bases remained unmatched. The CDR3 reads CASRTSTGQGTEAFF. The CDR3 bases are TGTGCCAGCAGGACCTCGACAGGGCAAGGCACTGAAGCTTTCTTT. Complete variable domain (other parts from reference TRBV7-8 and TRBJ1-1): GAGVSQSPRYKVAKRGQDVALRCDPISGHVSLFWYQQALGQGPEFLTYFQNEAQLDKSGLPSDRFFAERPEGSVSTLKIQRTQQEDSAVYLCASRTSTGQGTEAFFGQGTRLTVV.

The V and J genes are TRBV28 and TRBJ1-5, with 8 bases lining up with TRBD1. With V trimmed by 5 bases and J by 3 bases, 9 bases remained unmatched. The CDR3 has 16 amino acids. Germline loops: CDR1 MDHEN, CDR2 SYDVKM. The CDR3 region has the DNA TGTGCCAGCAGTGCCCAGGACAGGGCCCTCAATCAGCCCCAGCATTTT. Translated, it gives CASSAQDRALNQPQHF.

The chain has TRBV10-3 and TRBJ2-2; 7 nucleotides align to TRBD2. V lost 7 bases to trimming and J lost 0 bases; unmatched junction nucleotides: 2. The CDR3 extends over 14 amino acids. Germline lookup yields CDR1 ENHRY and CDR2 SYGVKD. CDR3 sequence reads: CAIIAGPNTGELFF. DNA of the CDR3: TGTGCCATCATAGCGGGCCCGAACACCGGGGAGCTGTTTTTT.

The CDR3 protein is CASSTAGATDEQFF. The CDR3 coding sequence is TGTGCCAGCAGTACCGCGGGGGCCACGGATGAGCAGTTCTTC. This sequence joins TRBV28 and TRBJ2-1; D might be TRBD2 (7 bases). CDR1 and CDR2 (germline): MDHEN, SYDVKM. This CDR3 spans 14 amino acids. Trimming pared 5 bases from V and 8 bases from J, leaving 16 bases between. Based on the CDR3 plus reference TRBV28 and TRBJ2-1, the full variable domain is DVKVTQSSRYLVKRTGEKVFLECVQDMDHENMFWYRQDPGLGLRLIYFSYDVKMKEKGDIPEGYSVSREKKERFSLILESASTNQTSMYLCASSTAGATDEQFFGPGTRLTVL.

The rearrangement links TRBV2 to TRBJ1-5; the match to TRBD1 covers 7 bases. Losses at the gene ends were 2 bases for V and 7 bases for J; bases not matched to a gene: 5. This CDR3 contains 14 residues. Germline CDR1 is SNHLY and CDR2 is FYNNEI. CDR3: CASSERQGGQPQHF. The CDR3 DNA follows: TGTGCCAGCAGTGAAAGACAGGGCGGGCAGCCCCAGCATTTT. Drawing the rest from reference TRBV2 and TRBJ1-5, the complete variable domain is EPEVTQTPSHQVTQMGQEVILRCVPISNHLYFYWYRQILGQKVEFLVSFYNNEISEKSEIFDDQFSVERPDGSNFTLKIRSTKLEDSAMYFCASSERQGGQPQHFGDGTRLSIL.

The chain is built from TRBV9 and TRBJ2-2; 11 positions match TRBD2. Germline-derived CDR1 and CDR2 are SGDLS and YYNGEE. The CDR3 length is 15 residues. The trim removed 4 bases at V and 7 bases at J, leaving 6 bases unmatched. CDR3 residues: CASSFSGGAIGELFF. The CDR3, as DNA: TGTGCCAGCAGCTTTAGCGGGGGGGCGATCGGGGAGCTGTTTTTT. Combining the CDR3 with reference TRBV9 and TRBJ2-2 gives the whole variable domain DSGVTQTPKHLITATGQRVTLRCSPRSGDLSVYWYQQSLDQGLQFLIQYYNGEERAKGNILERFSAQQFPDLHSELNLSSLELGDSALYFCASSFSGGAIGELFFGEGSRLTVL.

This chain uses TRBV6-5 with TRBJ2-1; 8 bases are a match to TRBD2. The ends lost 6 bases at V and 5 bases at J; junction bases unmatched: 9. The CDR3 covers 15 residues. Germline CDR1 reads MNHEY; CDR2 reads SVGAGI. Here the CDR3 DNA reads TGTGCCAGCAGGGAGAATCAAGCGGGAGACAATGAGCAGTTCTTC. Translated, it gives CASRENQAGDNEQFF.

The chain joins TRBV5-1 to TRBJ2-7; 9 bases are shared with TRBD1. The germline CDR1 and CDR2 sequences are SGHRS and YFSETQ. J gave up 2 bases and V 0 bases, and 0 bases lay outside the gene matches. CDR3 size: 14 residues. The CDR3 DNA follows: TGCGCCAGCAGCTTGGGACAGGGGGCCTACGAGCAGTACTTC. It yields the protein CASSLGQGAYEQYF. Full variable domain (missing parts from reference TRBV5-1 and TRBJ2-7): KAGVTQTPRYLIKTRGQQVTLSCSPISGHRSVSWYQQTPGQGLQFLFEYFSETQRNKGNFPGRFSGRQFSNSRSEMNVSTLELGDSALYLCASSLGQGAYEQYFGPGTRLTVT.

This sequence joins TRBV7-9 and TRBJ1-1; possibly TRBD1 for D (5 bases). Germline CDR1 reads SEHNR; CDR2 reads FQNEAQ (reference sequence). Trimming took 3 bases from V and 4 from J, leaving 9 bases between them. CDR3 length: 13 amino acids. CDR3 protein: CASSFTTATEAFF. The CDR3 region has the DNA TGTGCCAGCAGCTTCACGACAGCCACTGAAGCTTTCTTT.

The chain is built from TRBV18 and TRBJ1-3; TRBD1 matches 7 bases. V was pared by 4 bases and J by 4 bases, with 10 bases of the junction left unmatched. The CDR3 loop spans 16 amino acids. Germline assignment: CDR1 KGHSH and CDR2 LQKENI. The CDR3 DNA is TGTGCCAGCTCACTCTCAGGGGGACGACAAGGAAACACCATATATTTT. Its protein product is CASSLSGGRQGNTIYF. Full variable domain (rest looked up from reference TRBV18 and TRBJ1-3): NAGVMQNPRHLVRRRGQEARLRCSPMKGHSHVYWYRQLPEEGLKFMVYLQKENIIDESGMPKERFSAEFPKEGPSILRIQQVVRGDSAAYFCASSLSGGRQGNTIYFGEGSWLTVV.

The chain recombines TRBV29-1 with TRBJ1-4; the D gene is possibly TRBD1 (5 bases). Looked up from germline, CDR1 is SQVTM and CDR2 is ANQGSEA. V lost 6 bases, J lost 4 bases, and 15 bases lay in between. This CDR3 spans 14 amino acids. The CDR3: CSVAPGLNNEKLFF. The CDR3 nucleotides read TGCAGCGTCGCCCCGGGACTGAATAATGAAAAACTGTTTTTT.